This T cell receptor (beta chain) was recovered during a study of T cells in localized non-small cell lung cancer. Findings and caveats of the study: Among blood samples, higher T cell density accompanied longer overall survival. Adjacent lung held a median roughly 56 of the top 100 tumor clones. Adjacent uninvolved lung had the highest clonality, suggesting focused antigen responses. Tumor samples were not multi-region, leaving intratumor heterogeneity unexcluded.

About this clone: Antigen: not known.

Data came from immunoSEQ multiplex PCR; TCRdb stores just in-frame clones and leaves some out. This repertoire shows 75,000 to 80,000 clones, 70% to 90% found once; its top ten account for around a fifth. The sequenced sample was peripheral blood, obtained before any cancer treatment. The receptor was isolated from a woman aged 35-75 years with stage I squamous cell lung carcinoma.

The CDR3 loop reads CASSYSYSNSNQPQHF. The CDR3 DNA reads TGTGCCAGCAGTTACTCCTACAGCAATAGCAATCAGCCCCAGCATTTT. The chain combines TRBV6-5 with TRBJ1-5, with no clear D. Germline lookup yields CDR1 MNHEY and CDR2 SVGAGI. The CDR3 consists of 16 residues. Trimming stripped 0 bases from V and 0 bases from J, with 9 bases between.